These 9 T cell receptor beta chains came from one sample sequenced in a study of T cells in Graves' hyperthyroidism and ophthalmopathy. The TCR beta CDR3 regions underwent amplification using RNA transcripts as the source. In the first-round RT-PCR of the TCR CDR3, the HTBI primer set was used. TCRdb re-called the multiplex PCR reads with MiXCR, one entry per CDR3 protein. The sample has roughly 500,000 distinct CDR3 sequences, 46% seen once; the top ten hold 44%. The sample was peripheral blood or thyroid tissue (not recorded which). Receptors were obtained from an adult woman with Graves' disease, either hyperthyroidism or ophthalmopathy (not recorded which).

This clonotype was detected ten times or more. The V and J genes are TRBV4-1 and TRBJ2-2; 8 bases map to TRBD2. The germline CDR1 and CDR2 sequences are MGHRA and YSYEKL. The CDR3 covers 17 residues. V shed 3 bases, J shed 0 bases, and the junction held 6 bases outside the gene matches. CDR3 loop: CASSQAGLAPNTGELFF. CDR3 nucleotide sequence: TGCGCCAGCAGCCAGGCTGGACTAGCCCCGAACACCGGGGAGCTGTTTTTT.

This clonotype was seen repeatedly, ten times or more. The V gene is TRBV7-2, the J gene TRBJ1-2, with 9 bases aligning to TRBD1. The CDR3 length is 13 residues. The ends lost 5 bases at V and 7 bases at J; junction bases unmatched: 5. The germline CDR1 and CDR2 sequences are SGHTA and FQGNSA. CDR3 protein: CASSPGTGIGYTF. The CDR3 DNA is TGTGCCAGCAGCCCGGGGACAGGGATTGGCTACACCTTC.

The genes are TRBV29-1 and TRBJ2-1; D call uncertain. With 2 bases removed from V and 9 bases from J, the gap between germline ends came to 11 bases. There are 12 residues in the CDR3. Germline CDR1 reads SQVTM; CDR2 reads ANQGSEA. The CDR3 loop reads CSVEWVRSEQFF. The CDR3, as DNA: TGCAGCGTTGAATGGGTCAGATCTGAGCAGTTCTTC.

The V call is TRBV20-1, the J call TRBJ2-5; D is unclear. The assigned J gene may be wrong: the sequence end matches TRBJ2-7 better. Germline CDR1 and CDR2: DFQATT and SNEGSKA (reference sequence). This CDR3 comprises 11 residues. The CDR3, as DNA: TGCAGTGCTACGCTGGCAGACGAGCAGTACTTC. Protein: CSATLADEQYF.

V and J are TRBV7-9 and TRBJ1-5, with 9 bases lining up with TRBD1. The CDR3 runs to 18 residues. Germline V gene sequence: CDR1 SEHNR, CDR2 FQNEAQ (reference sequence). The ends lost 5 bases at V and 1 base at J; junction bases unmatched: 12. CDR3 in DNA: TGTGCCAGCAGCGCCCGGGACAGGGTTCTCTGGAGCAATCAGCCCCAGCATTTT. Its protein is CASSARDRVLWSNQPQHF.

The table lists this clonotype with many counts. The chain employs TRBV20-1 and TRBJ2-7; D unresolved. The CDR3 length is 13 residues. The V and J ends lost 7 bases and 3 bases respectively, with 16 bases between them. Germline CDR1 DFQATT, CDR2 SNEGSKA (reference sequence). CDR3 protein: CSVAPPFNYEQYF. The CDR3 DNA sequence: TGCAGTGTCGCGCCGCCCTTCAACTACGAGCAGTACTTC.

This clonotype was counted at least ten times. V usage is TRBV2 and J usage is TRBJ2-5; no clear D gene. The CDR3 totals 12 residues. Germline V gene sequence: CDR1 SNHLY, CDR2 FYNNEI. Trimming removed 3 bases from V and 5 bases from J, with 7 bases in between. CDR3 residues: CASSDIWETQYF. The CDR3, as DNA: TGTGCCAGCAGTGATATTTGGGAGACCCAGTACTTC. The whole variable domain, remainder taken from reference TRBV2 and TRBJ2-5, is EPEVTQTPSHQVTQMGQEVILRCVPISNHLYFYWYRQILGQKVEFLVSFYNNEISEKSEIFDDQFSVERPDGSNFTLKIRSTKLEDSAMYFCASSDIWETQYFGPGTRLLVL.

The rearrangement joins TRBV12-3 or TRBV12-4 to TRBJ1-5; 7 bases fit TRBD1. The CDR3 has 16 residues. The trim removed 1 base at V and 5 bases at J, leaving 8 bases unmatched. The CDR3 loop reads CASSLVLGQGDQPQHF. CDR3 bases: TGTGCCAGCAGTTTAGTTCTAGGTCAGGGGGATCAGCCCCAGCATTTT.

This clonotype occurred many times. The V call is TRBV5-6, the J call TRBJ2-7; 10 bases map to TRBD2. V lost 4 bases and J lost 2; bases outside the gene matches: 3. Germline V CDR1 and CDR2: SGHDT, YYEEEE. This CDR3 is built from 14 residues. This CDR3 reads CASSPAGGAYEQYF. The CDR3 nucleotides are TGTGCCAGCAGCCCAGCGGGAGGGGCCTACGAGCAGTACTTC. Full variable domain (missing parts from reference TRBV5-6 and TRBJ2-7): DAGVTQSPTHLIKTRGQQVTLRCSPKSGHDTVSWYQQALGQGPQFIFQYYEEEERQRGNFPDRFSGHQFPNYSSELNVNALLLGDSALYLCASSPAGGAYEQYFGPGTRLTVT.